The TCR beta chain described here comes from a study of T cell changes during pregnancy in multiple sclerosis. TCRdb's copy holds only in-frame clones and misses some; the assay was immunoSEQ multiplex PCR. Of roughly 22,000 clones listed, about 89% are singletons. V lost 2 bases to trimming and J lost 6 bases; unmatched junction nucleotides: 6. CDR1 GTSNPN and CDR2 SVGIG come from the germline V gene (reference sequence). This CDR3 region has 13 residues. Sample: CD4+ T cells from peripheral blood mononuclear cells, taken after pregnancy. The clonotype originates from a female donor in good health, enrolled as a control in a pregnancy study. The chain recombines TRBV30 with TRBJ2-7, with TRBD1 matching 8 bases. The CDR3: CAWSSQGGGEQYF. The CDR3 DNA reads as TGTGCCTGGAGTTCACAGGGGGGCGGCGAGCAGTACTTC.